Presented here are 30 T cell receptor beta chains from one specimen sequenced in a study of neurological immune-mediated disorders. TCRdb recomputed calls from the 5' RACE reads with MiXCR, one row per CDR3 protein. The sample lists tens of thousands of distinct CDR3 sequences, more than 3% seen once, with roughly 1.5% in the top ten. Source material: PBMCs. These receptors all come from a man aged 25-45 years with multiple sclerosis.

This clonotype was recorded many times. The gene calls are TRBV5-1 and TRBJ2-7; unclear D gene. V lost 4 bases and J lost 0, with 8 bases in between. Germline-derived CDR1 and CDR2 are SGHRS and YFSETQ. This CDR3 contains 13 residues. This chain's CDR3 is CASSVTSSYEQYF. CDR3 nucleotide sequence: TGCGCCAGCAGCGTGACAAGCTCCTACGAGCAGTACTTC.

This clonotype has at least ten counts. The genes are TRBV28 and TRBJ1-2; D call uncertain. Trimming shortened V by 9 bases and J by 4 bases, and 15 bases separated the two germline ends. Per germline, CDR1 MDHEN and CDR2 SYDVKM. This CDR3 has 13 amino acids. CDR3: CASDLRRGYGYTF. Written as DNA, the CDR3 is TGTGCCAGTGACCTCAGGAGAGGCTATGGCTACACCTTC.

At least ten counts were recorded for this clonotype. The gene calls are TRBV12-3 or TRBV12-4 and TRBJ2-1, with 12 bases matching TRBD1. The CDR3 loop spans 16 amino acids. V was pared by 5 bases and J by 7 bases, with 9 bases of the junction left unmatched. The CDR3 bases are TGTGCCAGCAGTGTCCTGGGACAGGGGGCGGGGAATGAGCAGTTCTTC. Amino acids: CASSVLGQGAGNEQFF.

Notes on this clonotype: It may be a read error: a sequence one base away is much more abundant. The conserved final phenylalanine or tryptophan is absent from the CDR3, which likely points to a read error. The CDR3: CSAVDRKSSYEQYI. In DNA, the CDR3 is TGCAGTGCTGTAGACAGGAAAAGCTCCTACGAGCAGTACATC. J is TRBJ2-7 and V is TRBV20-1; a weak D match, TRBD1 (6 bases). V lost 5 bases and J lost 0, with 14 bases in between. Per germline, CDR1 DFQATT and CDR2 SNEGSKA (reference sequence). CDR3 size: 14 residues.

This clonotype has more than one count but fewer than ten. A much larger clone sits a single nucleotide away, making a read error possible. The rearrangement joins TRBV12-3 or TRBV12-4 to TRBJ1-4; D unresolved. The V and J ends lost 5 bases and 8 bases respectively, with 9 bases between them. This CDR3 has 12 amino acids. CDR3 DNA sequence: TGTGCCAGCAGTACATCTCGAGAAAAACTGTTTTTT. Amino acids: CASSTSREKLFF.

Ten or more counts support this clonotype. J is TRBJ2-7 and V is TRBV6-6; 7 bases are shared with TRBD2. The V gene's germline CDR1 is MNHNY and CDR2 SVGAGI (reference sequence). Germline trimming cut 6 bases from V and 1 base from J; bases unmatched to any gene: 6. This CDR3 spans 14 amino acids. CDR3 in amino acids: CASSPAGVSYEQYF. The CDR3 DNA reads TGTGCCAGCAGCCCTGCGGGAGTATCCTACGAGCAGTACTTC.

This clonotype was detected many times. CDR3 DNA: TGTGCCAGCCAACTTAGAACGCAGGCCGGGGAGCTGTTTTTT. This translates into CASQLRTQAGELFF. The chain joins TRBV11-2 to TRBJ2-2; D gene uncertain. The germline V and J ends were trimmed by 8 bases and 6 bases, with 16 bases remaining between them. From germline, CDR1 is SGHAT and CDR2 FQNNGV. CDR3 size: 14 residues.

This clonotype has ten or more counts. The V gene is TRBV7-9, the J gene TRBJ2-5, with 8 bases matching TRBD2. V lost 4 bases, J lost 5 bases, and 6 bases stayed unmatched. CDR3 length: 14 amino acids. From germline, CDR1 is SEHNR and CDR2 FQNEAQ (reference sequence). Written as DNA, the CDR3 is TGTGCCAGCAGCTCTAGCGGCGGGGGGGAGACCCAGTACTTC. It codes for CASSSSGGGETQYF.

This clonotype came up many times. J is TRBJ2-7 and V is TRBV20-1; 9 nucleotides agree with TRBD2. CDR1 is DFQATT, CDR2 SNEGSKA, per germline (reference sequence). The CDR3 sequence is 14 residues long. The trim removed 0 bases at V and 2 bases at J, leaving 2 bases unmatched. The CDR3 region has the DNA TGCAGTGCTAGAGATCTAGCGGGAACCTACGAGCAGTACTTC. It translates to CSARDLAGTYEQYF.

The V gene is TRBV12-3 or TRBV12-4, the J gene TRBJ2-1, with 13 bases that match TRBD2. V was clipped by 6 bases and J by 1 base; unmatched bases: 3. This CDR3 contains 16 residues. The CDR3 DNA is TGTGCCAGCAGAAGGACTAGCGGGGGTTCCTACAATGAGCAGTTCTTC. This sequence encodes CASRRTSGGSYNEQFF.

There are many counts of this clonotype. The rearrangement links TRBV3-1 to TRBJ2-7, with 13 bases aligning to TRBD2. The germline CDR1 and CDR2 sequences are LGHDT and YNNKEL (reference sequence). The CDR3 is 19 amino acids. Trimming cost V 4 bases and J 3 bases; bases outside gene matches: 15. CDR3 residues: CASSPRLTSGRRGDYEQYF. The CDR3 DNA sequence: TGTGCCAGCAGCCCCAGGCTGACTAGCGGGAGGAGAGGGGACTACGAGCAGTACTTC.

There are many counts of this clonotype. This chain links TRBV11-2 with TRBJ2-1; D call uncertain. V was shortened by 3 bases and J by 0 bases, with 12 bases between the two germline ends. Germline lookup yields CDR1 SGHAT and CDR2 FQNNGV. The CDR3 runs to 16 residues. The CDR3, as DNA: TGTGCCAGCAGCTTCCTCGACTCAAGCTCCTACAATGAGCAGTTCTTC. The encoded protein is CASSFLDSSSYNEQFF.

The table lists this clonotype with many counts. The chain couples TRBV5-6 to TRBJ2-1; the D gene is possibly TRBD2 (5 bases). Trimming shortened V by 2 bases and J by 8 bases, and 11 bases separated the two germline ends. CDR1 SGHDT and CDR2 YYEEEE come from the germline V gene. This CDR3 has 13 residues. Here the CDR3 reads CASSLERSDEQFF. CDR3 bases: TGTGCCAGCAGCTTAGAGCGGTCCGATGAGCAGTTCTTC. Full variable domain (outside the CDR3, taken from reference TRBV5-6 and TRBJ2-1): DAGVTQSPTHLIKTRGQQVTLRCSPKSGHDTVSWYQQALGQGPQFIFQYYEEEERQRGNFPDRFSGHQFPNYSSELNVNALLLGDSALYLCASSLERSDEQFFGPGTRLTVL.

The sample holds many counts of this clonotype. The V and J genes are TRBV7-6 and TRBJ2-5; 7 bases fit TRBD2. After removal of 2 bases from V and 5 bases from J, the junction contained 14 bases not matched to a gene. Germline CDR1 reads SGHVS; CDR2 reads FNYEAQ. The CDR3 runs 17 residues. The CDR3 DNA is TGTGCCAGCAGCTTACGAGGAGCGGGGCGGGCGTTGGAGACCCAGTACTTC. Its translation: CASSLRGAGRALETQYF.

This clonotype was observed at least ten times. The genes are TRBV7-6 and TRBJ2-2; 7 nucleotides agree with TRBD2. J gave up 5 bases and V 3 bases, and 3 bases lay outside the gene matches. CDR1 is SGHVS, CDR2 FNYEAQ, per germline. The CDR3 loop spans 14 amino acids. This CDR3 reads CASSFAGGTGELFF. The CDR3 nucleotides are TGTGCCAGCAGCTTTGCCGGGGGGACCGGGGAGCTGTTTTTT.

Ten or more counts support this clonotype. This chain uses TRBV5-1 with TRBJ2-7; 8 positions match TRBD1. Trimming at V came to 3 bases and at J to 6 bases, leaving 11 bases not matched to a gene. Germline CDR1 and CDR2: SGHRS and YFSETQ. This CDR3 contains 15 residues. The CDR3 nucleotides read TGCGCCAGCAGCTGGGGACAGGCCACCGGGGCCGAGCAGTACTTC. Its protein product is CASSWGQATGAEQYF.

There are many counts of this clonotype. The chain uses TRBV6-5 and TRBJ1-3; the D is unclear. CDR1 and CDR2 (germline): MNHEY, SVGAGI. The ends were cut back, 2 bases at V and 0 bases at J, with 8 bases in the middle. The CDR3 is 15 amino acids. The DNA of the CDR3 is TGTGCCAGCAGTTACGACACCATCTCTGGAAACACCATATATTTT. Its translation is CASSYDTISGNTIYF.

This clonotype was observed many times. The rearrangement joins TRBV12-3 or TRBV12-4 to TRBJ2-1; D may match TRBD1 or TRBD2 (5 bases each). Trimming stripped 4 bases from V and 6 bases from J, with 16 bases between. This CDR3 has 15 residues. The CDR3 DNA reads as TGTGCCAGCAGTTCGGGACGGCCGTTGGGCAATGAGCAGTTCTTC. Protein sequence: CASSSGRPLGNEQFF.

This clonotype has ten or more counts. The rearrangement joins TRBV5-1 to TRBJ2-5; possible D gene TRBD2, 5 bases. V lost 0 bases, J lost 0 bases, and 9 bases lay in between. There are 15 residues in the CDR3. Germline-derived CDR1 and CDR2 are SGHRS and YFSETQ. The CDR3 region is CASSLAGVNQETQYF. The CDR3 bases are TGCGCCAGCAGCTTGGCCGGGGTGAACCAAGAGACCCAGTACTTC.

About this clonotype: A much larger clone differs from this one at a single base, so this may be a read error. The chain uses TRBV29-1 and TRBJ1-1; perhaps TRBD1 as D (6 bases). V lost 8 bases and J 10 bases, leaving 14 bases between the germline ends. CDR1 is SQVTM, CDR2 ANQGSEA, per germline. This CDR3 contains 10 residues. The CDR3 loop reads CSSDKGGAFF. DNA of the CDR3: TGCAGCAGCGACAAGGGGGGAGCTTTCTTT.

This clonotype was counted many times. The chain employs TRBV5-6 and TRBJ2-1; maybe TRBD2 (5 bases). The ends were cut back, 0 bases at V and 2 bases at J, with 9 bases in the middle. Germline V gene sequence: CDR1 SGHDT, CDR2 YYEEEE. CDR3 size: 15 residues. CDR3 protein: CASSLGTGAYNEQFF. In DNA form, the CDR3 reads TGTGCCAGCAGCTTGGGGACTGGGGCCTACAATGAGCAGTTCTTC.

This clonotype showed up many times. As DNA, the CDR3 is TGCGCCAGCAGCTTCCGGAGCGGAGCCAGATGGAATGAGCAGTTCTTC. It codes for CASSFRSGARWNEQFF. The chain links TRBV10-2 to TRBJ2-1; weak D call: TRBD2 (5 bases). Germline V lookup: CDR1 WSHSY, CDR2 SAAADI. The CDR3 is 16 residues long. The V end lost 6 bases, the J end lost 7 bases, and 22 bases lay between the germline ends.

For the CDR3, the DNA is TGCAGTGCTAGAGATCCGGGACATGAGGTTTCACCCCTCCACTTT. Amino acids: CSARDPGHEVSPLHF. The gene calls are TRBV20-1 and TRBJ1-6, with D maybe TRBD1 (6 bases). From germline, CDR1 is DFQATT and CDR2 SNEGSKA (reference sequence). The CDR3 runs 15 residues. V dropped 0 bases and J dropped 9 bases, with 15 bases sitting between them.

At least ten counts were recorded for this clonotype. The chain couples TRBV4-2 to TRBJ2-3; 7 bases agree with TRBD2. Germline lookup yields CDR1 LGHNA and CDR2 YNFKEQ. The CDR3 loop spans 15 amino acids. With V trimmed by 0 bases and J by 3 bases, 3 bases remained unmatched. CDR3 in amino acids: CASSQESRGTDTQYF. In nucleotides, the CDR3 is TGTGCCAGCAGCCAAGAGTCGCGGGGGACAGATACGCAGTATTTT.

This clonotype was seen repeatedly, ten times or more. The chain employs TRBV20-1 and TRBJ1-1; 10 nucleotides agree with TRBD1. Germline assignment: CDR1 DFQATT and CDR2 SNEGSKA (reference sequence). CDR3 length: 14 residues. The trim removed 4 bases at V and 11 bases at J, leaving 13 bases unmatched. CDR3 DNA sequence: TGCAGTGCTACACGGACAGGGGGTGTAGGTTGGGCTTTCTTT. This sequence encodes CSATRTGGVGWAFF.

This clonotype has ten or more counts. This chain links TRBV24-1 with TRBJ1-1, with D unclear. Looked up from germline, CDR1 is KGHDR and CDR2 is SFDVKD. The CDR3 loop spans 12 amino acids. Trimming shortened V by 3 bases and J by 2 bases, and 3 bases separated the two germline ends. CDR3 DNA: TGTGCCACCAGTGATCTTAACACTGAAGCTTTCTTT. This encodes CATSDLNTEAFF.

With regard to this clonotype: This clone may be a read error of a much larger clone one base away. The chain carries TRBV6-1 and TRBJ1-5; unclear D gene. Looked up from germline, CDR1 is MNHNS and CDR2 is SASEGT. The CDR3 is made up of 14 amino acids. The CDR3, as DNA: TGTGCCAGCACCGTACTGGATAGCAATCAGCCCCAGAATTTT. This sequence encodes CASTVLDSNQPQNF.

This clonotype came up many times. The V gene is TRBV5-1, the J gene TRBJ2-7; the D is unclear. This CDR3 is built from 13 residues. Germline V gene sequence: CDR1 SGHRS, CDR2 YFSETQ. The V end was cut by 1 base, the J end by 4 bases, with 9 bases between. CDR3 protein: CASSLTLGYEQYF. In DNA, the CDR3 is TGCGCCAGCAGCTTGACCCTGGGGTACGAGCAGTACTTC.

Details on this clonotype: A read error may be the cause here, since a much bigger clone is one base away. Since no conserved phenylalanine or tryptophan closes the CDR3, a read error is the likely cause. The chain has TRBV6-5 and TRBJ1-3; a weak D match, TRBD1 (6 bases). The V and J ends lost 6 bases and 3 bases respectively, with 15 bases between them. This CDR3 region has 15 residues. Germline assignment: CDR1 MNHEY and CDR2 SVGAGI. The CDR3, as DNA: TGTGCCAGCAGCACACAGGGAAAGATTGGAAACACCATATATATT. It is translated as CASSTQGKIGNTIYI.

This clonotype was recorded at least ten times. This chain uses TRBV20-1 with TRBJ2-7; D remains unclear. CDR1 is DFQATT and CDR2 is SNEGSKA in the germline V gene (reference sequence). The V end lost 0 bases, the J end lost 5 bases, and 5 bases lay between the germline ends. The CDR3 runs 11 residues. The CDR3 spells CSARDRDEQYF. In nucleotides, the CDR3 is TGCAGTGCTAGAGATAGAGACGAGCAGTACTTC.